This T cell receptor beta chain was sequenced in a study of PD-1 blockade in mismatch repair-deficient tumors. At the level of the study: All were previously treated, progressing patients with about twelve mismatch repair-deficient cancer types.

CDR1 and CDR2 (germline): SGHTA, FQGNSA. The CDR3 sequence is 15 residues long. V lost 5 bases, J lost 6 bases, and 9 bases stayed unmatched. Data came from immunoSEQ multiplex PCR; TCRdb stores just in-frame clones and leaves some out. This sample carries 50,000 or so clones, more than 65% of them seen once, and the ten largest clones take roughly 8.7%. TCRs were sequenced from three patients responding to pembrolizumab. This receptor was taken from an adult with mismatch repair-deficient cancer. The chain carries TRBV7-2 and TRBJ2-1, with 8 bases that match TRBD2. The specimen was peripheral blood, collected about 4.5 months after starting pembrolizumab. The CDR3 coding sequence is TGTGCCAGCAGCCTCTCTAGCGGGTGGGTCAATGAGCAGTTCTTC. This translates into CASSLSSGWVNEQFF.